These T cell receptor beta chains were read from a single sample in a study of CD8+CD57+ T cells in acquired aplastic anemia. One entry per CDR3 protein, called by TCRdb with MiXCR from the reads. The profile covers some 44,000 distinct CDR3 sequences, with 65% to 70% appearing a single time and 20% to 25% taken by the ten largest. Sequencing input: sorted CD4+, CD8+, or CD8+CD57+ T cells (not recorded which) from PBMCs. The source is a human donor in good health, serving as a control. Each CDR3 is given with its conserved first and last residue. The order of the fields is V gene, J gene, D gene, clone size, CDR3 protein, CDR3 DNA. The D gene is left open where the match is weak. Clone size is stated in some rows and not others, as once, few, many or a class when expanded.

TRBV19,TRBJ1-1,.,.,CASSKADRRNTEAFF,TGTGCCAGTAGTAAGGCTGACAGGAGAAACACTGAAGCTTTCTTT
TRBV7-9,TRBJ2-7,.,.,CASSSTVYEQYF,TGTGCCAGCAGCTCGACAGTGTACGAGCAGTACTTC
TRBV7-9,TRBJ2-7,.,once,CASGRDISYEQYF,TGTGCCAGCGGCCGGGACATCTCCTACGAGCAGTACTTC
TRBV28,TRBJ2-7,.,.,CASSHRALHYEQYF,TGTGCCAGCAGCCACAGGGCCCTACACTACGAGCAGTACTTC
TRBV15,TRBJ1-2,.,.,CATSRDQAGADYDYTF,TGTGCCACCAGCAGAGATCAGGCGGGGGCGGACTATGACTACACCTTC
TRBV20-1,TRBJ2-1,TRBD2,.,CSARGGTIVYNEQFF,TGCAGTGCTAGAGGTGGGACTATCGTATACAATGAGCAGTTCTTC
TRBV20-1,TRBJ2-7,TRBD1,.,CSARRQGQWAEQYF,TGCAGTGCTAGGCGACAGGGCCAATGGGCCGAGCAGTACTTC
TRBV25-1,TRBJ1-2,TRBD1,.,CASSGAAGGHGYTF,TGTGCCAGCAGTGGTGCAGCAGGGGGTCATGGCTACACCTTC
TRBV25-1,TRBJ1-2,.,.,CASSDVGIGYTF,TGTGCCAGCAGTGACGTAGGGATTGGCTACACCTTC
TRBV29-1,TRBJ2-1,TRBD2,.,CSVPGGPSEQFF,TGCAGCGTTCCGGGAGGGCCTAGTGAGCAGTTCTTC
TRBV7-6,TRBJ2-1,.,.,CASSKSSYNEQFF,TGTGCCAGCAGCAAAAGCTCCTACAATGAGCAGTTCTTC
TRBV7-9,TRBJ2-5,.,.,CASSHDRSTQYF,TGTGCCAGCAGCCACGACAGGTCGACCCAGTACTTC
TRBV15,TRBJ2-3,TRBD1,once,CATSRGTGATDTQYF,TGTGCCACCAGCAGAGGTACAGGGGCCACAGATACGCAGTATTTT
TRBV7-8,TRBJ1-2,.,many,CASSFEYFRVLILFGYTF,TGTGCCAGCAGCTTCGAATACTTCAGGGTGCTGATTCTTTTTGGCTACACCTTC